The entry below gives a single T cell receptor beta chain sequence along with its context. Under the authors' procedure: It was from reference gene primer amplification that nucleated cell counts were estimated. The repertoire was sequenced with immunoSEQ multiplex PCR; TCRdb's copy has only in-frame clones and lacks some. V and J calls and clone size are copied from that table; D and trimming were computed from the DNA. In the table there are around 160,000 clones, 87% of which are singletons. The record originates from a study of blood T cell repertoires in COVID-19. All exposed participants met a person with COVID-19 within 2 weeks before entering the study. The germline V gene has CDR1 LNHDA and CDR2 SQIVND (reference sequence). The CDR3 length is 15 residues. V lost 9 bases and J lost 6; bases outside the gene matches: 12.

The sequencing input was PBMCs or T cells enriched from blood (not recorded which). This TCR was sampled from a middle-aged woman who had been exposed to COVID-19. The rearrangement uses TRBV19 and TRBJ1-5; TRBD1 agrees at 9 bases. CDR3 protein: CASRPPTGGGQPQHF. For the CDR3, the DNA is TGTGCCAGCAGACCCCCCACAGGGGGCGGTCAGCCCCAGCATTTT.